This T cell receptor (beta chain) was recovered during a study of blood T cell repertoires in COVID-19. Study-level background: Donors in the United States, Italy and Spain gave samples during acute or convalescent COVID-19. T cells, B-cell-depleted T cells, or PBMCs supplied cDNA or gDNA.

CDR3 length: 15 amino acids. The V segment lost 5 bases and the J segment 5 bases; nucleotides outside the gene matches: 8. Germline V lookup: CDR1 SGHRS, CDR2 YFSETQ. Authors' processing steps: Estimation of nucleated cell counts was performed using reference gene primer amplification. Sequencing used immunoSEQ multiplex PCR; TCRdb keeps in-frame clones, though not all of them. Clone size and V and J calls were adopted from that table, with D and trimming inferred from the DNA. The table has just over 200,000 clones, approximately 84% seen once. The sequence was obtained from a man older than 75 with acute or convalescent COVID-19. The sample taken for sequencing was peripheral blood. The chain carries TRBV5-1 and TRBJ2-7; 12 nucleotides match TRBD2. CDR3 bases: TGCGCCAGCAGGGCGGGACTAGCGGGCCTCAACGAGCAGTACTTC. Translated: CASRAGLAGLNEQYF. The variable domain in full, completed from reference TRBV5-1 and TRBJ2-7, reads KAGVTQTPRYLIKTRGQQVTLSCSPISGHRSVSWYQQTPGQGLQFLFEYFSETQRNKGNFPGRFSGRQFSNSRSEMNVSTLELGDSALYLCASRAGLAGLNEQYFGPGTRLTVT.